This is a list of T cell receptor beta chains from one sample in a study of Ad26.COV2.S vaccination and SARS-CoV-2 variants. The data were produced by immunoSEQ multiplex PCR, yet TCRdb's version contains in-frame clones alone and is incomplete. The profile shows 380,000 or so clones, roughly 90% of them singletons. Sequenced here: peripheral blood, sampled in a trial of Ad26.COV2.S vaccine versus placebo. Every receptor here comes from a person aged 18 to 59 who received the Ad26.COV2.S COVID-19 vaccine or a placebo. The CDR3 runs from the conserved cysteine through the conserved F or W. The D gene is left open where the match is weak. The listing skips clone size in some rows; elsewhere it reads once, few, many or a size class.

d_call j_call clone_size v_call cdr3_aa cdr3_nt
. TRBJ1-1 . TRBV19 CASSTSRVNTEAFF TGTGCCAGTAGTACGAGCCGGGTTAACACTGAAGCTTTCTTT
. TRBJ1-6 . TRBV6-5 CATRSGSYNSPLHF TGTGCCACTAGATCCGGATCCTATAATTCACCCCTCCACTTT
TRBD2 TRBJ2-3 . TRBV4-1 CASSQGLAGTDTQYF TGCGCCAGCAGCCAAGGACTAGCGGGCACAGATACGCAGTATTTT
TRBD1 TRBJ2-5 . TRBV2 CASRETGGGETQYF TGTGCCAGCAGAGAGACAGGGGGCGGGGAGACCCAGTACTTC
TRBD2 TRBJ2-3 . TRBV6-5 CASRNTGGERDTQYF TGTGCCAGCAGGAACACGGGAGGGGAGAGAGATACGCAGTATTTT
. TRBJ2-1 . TRBV30 CAWSVDSYNEQFF TGTGCCTGGAGTGTAGACAGTTACAATGAGCAGTTCTTC
. TRBJ1-2 . TRBV5-6 CASSLAQLTYGYTF TGTGCCAGCAGCTTGGCCCAACTCACCTATGGCTACACCTTC
. TRBJ2-2 few TRBV4-1 CASSPHNTGELFF TGCGCCAGCAGCCCACATAACACCGGGGAGCTGTTTTTT
. TRBJ2-5 . TRBV3-1/TRBV3-2 CASRSTSPGTQYF TGTGCCAGCAGATCTACCAGTCCGGGGACCCAGTACTTC
. TRBJ2-7 once TRBV12-3/TRBV12-4 CASRGSYYEQYF TGTGCCAGCAGGGGATCTTACTACGAGCAGTACTTC
. TRBJ1-5 once TRBV6-5 CASRPDIYNQPQHF TGTGCCAGCAGACCGGACATTTACAATCAGCCCCAGCATTTT
. TRBJ1-2 . TRBV29-1 CSAYLLGYNYGYTF TGCAGCGCCTATCTTCTCGGGTATAACTATGGCTACACCTTC
. TRBJ2-7 . TRBV11-2 CASSPSSVRSYEQYF TGTGCCAGCAGCCCCTCGAGCGTACGGTCCTACGAGCAGTACTTC
. TRBJ2-1 . TRBV7-2 CASSLASGVRGATRSYNEQFF TGTGCCAGCAGCCTAGCGAGTGGGGTCAGGGGGGCTACCCGAAGCTACAATGAGCAGTTCTTC
. TRBJ2-1 . TRBV29-1 CSVSRYGSYNEQFF TGCAGCGTATCTCGCTATGGGTCCTACAATGAGCAGTTCTTC
TRBD1 TRBJ1-4 . TRBV5-1 CASSPSRTGSEKLFF TGCGCCAGCAGCCCAAGCCGGACAGGGTCTGAAAAACTGTTTTTT
TRBD2 TRBJ2-1 . TRBV5-1 CASSLHKREGNEQFF TGCGCCAGCAGCTTGCACAAGCGGGAGGGCAATGAGCAGTTCTTC
TRBD1 TRBJ1-1 . TRBV19 CASNNRGYTEAFF TGTGCCAGTAACAACAGGGGCTACACTGAAGCTTTCTTT
. TRBJ1-5 . TRBV7-8 CASSLEAAPFQPQHF TGTGCCAGCAGCTTAGAGGCGGCCCCTTTTCAGCCCCAGCATTTT
. TRBJ2-2 . TRBV19 CASRDNPNTGELFF TGTGCCAGTAGGGACAATCCGAACACCGGGGAGCTGTTTTTT
. TRBJ2-7 once TRBV5-1 CASSSDINSYEQYF TGCGCCAGCAGCTCCGACATAAACTCCTACGAGCAGTACTTC
. TRBJ1-2 . TRBV25-1 CASSEATGWGYTF TGTGCCAGCAGTGAAGCAACAGGCTGGGGCTACACCTTC
. TRBJ2-4 . TRBV2 CASSEQGIAKNIQYF TGTGCCAGCAGTGAACAGGGGATAGCCAAAAACATTCAGTACTTC
. TRBJ2-7 . TRBV5-1 CASSPNGPYEQYF TGCGCCAGCAGCCCAAATGGCCCCTACGAGCAGTACTTC
. TRBJ2-1 once TRBV19 CASSPRRRDEQFF TGTGCCAGTAGTCCCCGGAGGAGAGATGAGCAGTTCTTC
. TRBJ2-2 . TRBV28 CASSGGDKTYTGELFF TGTGCCAGCAGTGGCGGGGACAAGACCTACACCGGGGAGCTGTTTTTT
. TRBJ1-1 . TRBV5-4 CASSPDSLDAEAFF TGTGCCAGCAGCCCAGACTCACTAGACGCTGAAGCTTTCTTT
TRBD2 TRBJ2-5 . TRBV19 CASRITSGSWETQYF TGTGCCAGTAGGATTACTAGCGGGAGTTGGGAGACCCAGTACTTC
TRBD1 TRBJ2-7 few TRBV3-1/TRBV3-2 CASSQRGTGYSYEQYF TGTGCCAGCAGCCAAAGGGGGACAGGGTACTCCTACGAGCAGTACTTC
TRBD2 TRBJ2-3 . TRBV9 CASSPDRTRLYGTDTQYF TGTGCCAGCAGCCCAGATAGGACTAGACTATATGGTACAGATACGCAGTATTTT
. TRBJ2-3 once TRBV11-2 CASSLGLRQSTDTQYF TGTGCCAGCAGCTTAGGTCTTCGACAGAGCACAGATACGCAGTATTTT
. TRBJ2-5 . TRBV7-2 CASSQAVLAPPQETQYF TGTGCCAGCAGCCAAGCTGTTTTAGCTCCCCCACAAGAGACCCAGTACTTC
TRBD2 TRBJ2-7 few TRBV11-2 CASSLSSGAPYEQYF TGTGCCAGCAGCTTGTCTAGCGGGGCCCCCTACGAGCAGTACTTC
TRBD2 TRBJ2-1 . TRBV7-9 CASSPRLAGGYNEQFF TGTGCCAGCAGCCCGCGACTAGCGGGGGGCTACAATGAGCAGTTCTTC
TRBD1 TRBJ1-2 . TRBV28 CASRETGTAGYTF TGTGCCAGCAGGGAGACAGGGACGGCGGGCTACACCTTC
. TRBJ1-6 . TRBV9 CASSTGTGNSPLHF TGTGCCAGCAGCACAGGGACTGGGAATTCACCCCTCCACTTT
. TRBJ2-7 . TRBV9 CASSRGNAEQYF TGTGCCAGCAGCAGGGGAAACGCCGAGCAGTACTTC
TRBD1 TRBJ1-2 . TRBV5-1 CASSLTGESYGYTF TGCGCCAGCAGCCTCACAGGGGAAAGCTATGGCTACACCTTC
. TRBJ2-2 . TRBV30 CAWSSRGSGELFF TGTGCCTGGAGTTCGCGGGGATCCGGGGAGCTGTTTTTT
TRBD1 TRBJ1-4 . TRBV3-1/TRBV3-2 CASSRKTGNSEKLFF TGTGCCAGCAGCCGGAAGACAGGGAACTCTGAAAAACTGTTTTTT
. TRBJ1-2 . TRBV5-5 CASSLSDAYYGYTF TGTGCCAGCAGCTTGTCTGATGCCTACTATGGCTACACCTTC
. TRBJ2-7 many TRBV18 CASSQDAGEQYF TGTGCCAGCTCACAGGACGCTGGGGAGCAGTACTTC
TRBD1 TRBJ2-5 . TRBV27 CASRLGRQGAWETQYF TGTGCCAGCAGGTTGGGGAGACAGGGGGCATGGGAGACCCAGTACTTC
. TRBJ2-1 . TRBV18 CASSHVRGLGNEQFF TGTGCCAGCTCCCACGTCAGGGGATTGGGCAATGAGCAGTTCTTC
. TRBJ2-1 . TRBV12-5 CASGLVHTGLFF TGTGCTAGTGGTTTGGTACATACGGGGCTGTTCTTC
TRBD2 TRBJ2-1 . TRBV13 CASSLSLAGDPTYNEQFF TGTGCCAGCAGCTTAAGCTTAGCGGGAGACCCAACCTACAATGAGCAGTTCTTC
TRBD1 TRBJ1-2 . TRBV20-1 CSASRDRGLYGYTF TGCAGTGCTAGTAGGGACAGGGGTTTGTATGGCTACACCTTC
. TRBJ1-2 . TRBV28 CASSSPEGGAGRGYTF TGTGCCAGCAGTTCACCCGAGGGGGGGGCGGGGAGAGGCTACACCTTC
TRBD1 TRBJ2-7 . TRBV18 CASSPPNRDSSYEQYF TGTGCCAGCTCACCACCAAACCGGGACAGCTCCTACGAGCAGTACTTC
. TRBJ1-5 . TRBV30 CAWSADSNQPQHF TGTGCCTGGAGTGCGGACAGCAATCAGCCCCAGCATTTT
TRBD2 TRBJ2-5 . TRBV28 CASRLAGQETQYF TGTGCCAGCCGACTAGCGGGGCAAGAGACCCAGTACTTC
. TRBJ2-7 . TRBV7-2 CASSLVSGSTISYEQYF TGTGCCAGCAGCTTAGTTTCAGGTTCCACCATCTCCTACGAGCAGTACTTC
. TRBJ2-7 . TRBV11-2 CASSFRQGGYEQYF TGTGCCAGCAGCTTTAGGCAGGGGGGCTACGAGCAGTACTTC
TRBD1 TRBJ1-2 . TRBV9 CASSATTGGHYGYTF TGTGCCAGCAGCGCCACGACAGGGGGGCACTATGGCTACACCTTC
TRBD2 TRBJ2-4 . TRBV7-2 CASSFTSVLAKNIQYF TGTGCCAGCAGCTTCACTAGCGTACTAGCCAAAAACATTCAGTACTTC
. TRBJ2-2 . TRBV5-4 CASSLAGGELFF TGTGCCAGCAGCTTGGCGGGGGGGGAGCTGTTTTTT
. TRBJ1-4 . TRBV9 CASSVGVGTGNEKLFF TGTGCCAGCAGCGTAGGGGTCGGGACGGGAAATGAAAAACTGTTTTTT
. TRBJ2-7 . TRBV3-1/TRBV3-2 CASRPVAGLGEQYF TGTGCCAGCAGGCCGGTTGCGGGGCTCGGCGAGCAGTACTTC
. TRBJ2-7 . TRBV14 CASSQVGTAQTYEQYF TGTGCCAGCAGCCAAGTCGGGACCGCGCAAACCTACGAGCAGTACTTC